These 25 T cell receptor beta chains came from one sample sequenced in a study of blood T cell repertoires in COVID-19. TCRdb's copy holds only in-frame clones and misses some; the assay was immunoSEQ multiplex PCR. The repertoire holds 210,000 or so clones, with approximately 86% as singletons. The sequenced material came from peripheral blood. The receptors here all came from a woman younger than 45 with COVID-19, enrolled during active disease.

The chain links TRBV13 to TRBJ2-7, with TRBD1 matching over 8 bases. Germline V gene lookup returns CDR1 PRHDT and CDR2 FYEKMQ (reference sequence). The CDR3 is 15 residues long. With 5 bases clipped from V and 3 bases from J, the junction kept 9 bases outside the gene matches. The CDR3 nucleotides are TGTGCCAGCAGCCAACCGGGACAGGTCGACTACGAGCAGTACTTC. This sequence encodes CASSQPGQVDYEQYF.

This chain uses TRBV29-1 with TRBJ1-1; no firm D call. The CDR3 spans 13 residues. V lost 7 bases to trimming and J lost 1 base, with 13 bases between them. Per germline, CDR1 SQVTM and CDR2 ANQGSEA. The CDR3 DNA reads as TGCAGCGCACCTGCGCTTTCGAACACTGAAGCTTTCTTT. Translation: CSAPALSNTEAFF.

The genes are TRBV25-1 and TRBJ1-4, with D hard to call. Germline loops: CDR1 MGHDK, CDR2 SYGVNS. The V gene lost 3 bases and the J gene lost 4 bases, with 9 bases spanning the gap. The CDR3 runs 14 residues. The CDR3 nucleotides read TGTGCCAGCAGTGAGTCAGGTTATAATGAAAAACTGTTTTTT. Residues: CASSESGYNEKLFF.

This clone was detected only once. The chain carries TRBV5-1 and TRBJ2-3, with D hard to call. The CDR3 spans 16 residues. V gave up 0 bases and J gave up 5 bases, with 16 bases separating them. Germline V CDR1 and CDR2: SGHRS, YFSETQ. The CDR3 nucleotides are TGCGCCAGCAGCTTGGACGACTCCCGGCGAGGAGATACGCAGTATTTT. Its translation is CASSLDDSRRGDTQYF.

V gene TRBV20-1 combines with J gene TRBJ1-1; unclear D gene. The germline gives CDR1 DFQATT, CDR2 SNEGSKA (reference sequence). The CDR3 spans 11 residues. V gave up 4 bases and J gave up 5 bases, with 8 bases separating them. In DNA, the CDR3 is TGCAGTGCTATCCCTTTAACTGAAGCTTTCTTT. It encodes CSAIPLTEAFF.

CDR3 sequence (DNA): TGTGCCAGCAGTAAACTGGAGATGAACACTGAAGCTTTCTTT. Protein product: CASSKLEMNTEAFF. This chain joins TRBV6-6 and TRBJ1-1; D gene uncertain. CDR1 is MNHNY, CDR2 SVGAGI, per germline (reference sequence). V was shortened by 5 bases and J by 0 bases, with 10 bases between the two germline ends. This CDR3 has 14 amino acids.

The gene calls are TRBV6-1 and TRBJ1-6; D gene ambiguous. CDR3 length: 14 residues. V lost 2 bases and J 6 bases, leaving 8 bases between the germline ends. Germline CDR1 MNHNS, CDR2 SASEGT. The CDR3 region is CASSEWASNSPLHF. Here the CDR3 DNA reads TGTGCCAGCAGTGAATGGGCCTCTAATTCACCCCTCCACTTT.

The chain recombines TRBV28 with TRBJ1-1; 7 bases line up with TRBD1. This CDR3 has 16 residues. The germline CDR1 and CDR2 sequences are MDHEN and SYDVKM. With V trimmed by 2 bases and J by 0 bases, 6 bases remained unmatched. The CDR3 sequence: CASSLSLGQLNTEAFF. The CDR3 DNA sequence: TGTGCCAGCAGTTTAAGTCTGGGACAGTTGAACACTGAAGCTTTCTTT.

This chain uses TRBV11-3 with TRBJ2-1; maybe TRBD1 (5 bases). This CDR3 has 15 amino acids. Per germline, CDR1 SGHNT and CDR2 YENEEA. The V gene lost 1 base and the J gene lost 7 bases, with 14 bases spanning the gap. The CDR3 DNA follows: TGTGCCAGCAGCTTAGCTGGCAGGGCTAGTAATGAGCAGTTCTTC. The encoded protein is CASSLAGRASNEQFF.

CDR3 in amino acids: CASSFSIGANVLTF. As DNA, the CDR3 is TGTGCCAGCAGTTTCTCTATTGGGGCCAACGTCCTGACTTTC. This sequence joins TRBV2 and TRBJ2-6; D not resolved. CDR1 is SNHLY, CDR2 FYNNEI, per germline. Trimming stripped 5 bases from V and 3 bases from J, with 8 bases between. This CDR3 has 14 amino acids.

CDR3 region: CASSKRSDETQYF. The CDR3 DNA follows: TGTGCCAGTAGTAAGCGGTCCGATGAGACCCAGTACTTC. The chain employs TRBV19 and TRBJ2-5, with TRBD2 as a possible D gene (5 bases). Germline CDR1 LNHDA, CDR2 SQIVND (reference sequence). V lost 4 bases, J lost 5 bases, and 11 bases lay in between. This CDR3 contains 13 residues.

V usage is TRBV21-1 and J usage is TRBJ2-7; the listed D gene, TRBD1, was not tested against the DNA. TRBV21-1 is a pseudogene. The CDR3 covers 14 residues. The CDR3 loop reads CASSLTHSSYEQYF. The CDR3 DNA is TGTGCCAGCAGTCTCACCCACAGCTCCTACGAGCAGTACTTC.

This chain links TRBV6-6 with TRBJ1-1; unclear D gene. The germline V and J ends were trimmed by 0 bases and 5 bases, with 13 bases remaining between them. The V gene's germline CDR1 is MNHNY and CDR2 SVGAGI (reference sequence). The CDR3 length is 15 residues. In DNA form, the CDR3 reads TGTGCCAGCAGTTACTCGAGTCAGTACGGGACTGAAGCTTTCTTT. Translating gives CASSYSSQYGTEAFF.

CDR3 region: CASSFSTGGKFF. For the CDR3, the DNA is TGTGCCAGCAGCTTCAGTACAGGGGGGAAGTTCTTC. This chain uses TRBV7-2 with TRBJ2-1, with TRBD1 identical over 8 bases. CDR1 and CDR2 (germline): SGHTA, FQGNSA. V lost 3 bases, J lost 14 bases, and 6 bases stayed unmatched. This CDR3 comprises 12 residues.

Only one count was recorded for this clone. The chain links TRBV4-2 to TRBJ1-5; 7 bases are a match to TRBD1. Germline trimming cut 4 bases from V and 0 bases from J; bases unmatched to any gene: 3. This CDR3 has 15 residues. CDR1 and CDR2 (germline): LGHNA, YNFKEQ. Here the CDR3 reads CASSRDSYSNQPQHF. The CDR3 DNA sequence: TGTGCCAGCAGCCGGGACAGCTATAGCAATCAGCCCCAGCATTTT.

The genes are TRBV19 and TRBJ1-6, with D unresolved. The CDR3 is 13 amino acids. Germline CDR1 reads LNHDA; CDR2 reads SQIVND (reference sequence). V shed 5 bases and J shed 2 bases, with 4 bases lying between them. Here the CDR3 DNA reads TGTGCCAGTAGTCCCGCCTATAATTCACCCCTCCACTTT. This codes for CASSPAYNSPLHF.

V usage is TRBV3-1 (or the pseudogene TRBV3-2) and J usage is TRBJ1-3; D not resolved. Trimming cost V 0 bases and J 4 bases, with 7 bases left between them. Looked up from germline, CDR1 is LGHDT and CDR2 is YNNKEL (reference sequence). The CDR3 extends over 14 amino acids. For the CDR3, the DNA is TGTGCCAGCAGCCAAGATCGCGGGGGAAACACCATATATTTT. This translates into CASSQDRGGNTIYF.

This clone was found once. The rearrangement joins TRBV28 to TRBJ2-5, with 10 bases identical to TRBD1. CDR1 is MDHEN, CDR2 SYDVKM, per germline. The ends lost 4 bases at V and 7 bases at J; junction bases unmatched: 12. There are 16 residues in the CDR3. The CDR3 DNA sequence: TGTGCCAGCAGTTCACCGCCCGGGACAGGGGTGGGGACCCAGTACTTC. It specifies CASSSPPGTGVGTQYF.

This clone occurred a few times. An end of the junction does not agree with germline; a read error may underlie this. The rearrangement joins TRBV5-4 to TRBJ1-3, with 9 bases lining up with TRBD1. Germline lookup yields CDR1 SGHNT and CDR2 YYREEE (reference sequence). The CDR3 consists of 17 residues. CDR3 sequence reads: CASSLGQGGLAGNTIYF. The CDR3 region has the DNA TGTGCCAGCAGTTTGGGACAGGGCGGACTGGCTGGAAACACCATATATTTT.

This clone appeared once. The CDR3 sequence is CASSLWAASPLHF. The CDR3 coding sequence is TGTGCCAGCAGTTTATGGGCAGCCTCACCCCTCCACTTT. The rearrangement links TRBV27 to TRBJ1-6; no firm D call. Trimming left V 1 base short and J 10 bases short, with 8 bases between. The length of the CDR3 is 13 residues. Germline CDR1 MNHEY, CDR2 SMNVEV (reference sequence).

The chain couples TRBV11-2 to TRBJ2-1; D is possibly TRBD2 (6 bases). The V and J ends lost 1 base and 0 bases respectively, with 10 bases between them. The CDR3 has 16 amino acids. The V gene's germline CDR1 is SGHAT and CDR2 FQNNGV. The CDR3 sequence: CASSLVAVGSYNEQFF. The CDR3 DNA follows: TGTGCCAGCAGCTTAGTAGCGGTGGGCTCCTACAATGAGCAGTTCTTC.

The CDR3 DNA sequence: TGTGCCAGCAGCTTAGCGCATCCAGGGGTGGAAATAGACAATGAGCAGTTCTTC. Translating gives CASSLAHPGVEIDNEQFF. The chain combines TRBV7-2 with TRBJ2-1; D perhaps matches TRBD1 (6 bases). V gave up 0 bases and J gave up 5 bases, with 20 bases separating them. This CDR3 is 18 amino acids long. Germline-derived CDR1 and CDR2 are SGHTA and FQGNSA.

V and J are TRBV12-3 or TRBV12-4 and TRBJ2-4; the D gene is possibly TRBD2 (5 bases). The CDR3 is 13 residues long. Trimming took 2 bases from V and 16 from J, leaving 18 bases between them. CDR3 in amino acids: CASSLSIQTTRYF. The CDR3 region has the DNA TGTGCCAGCAGTTTAAGTATACAAACTACTAGATACTTC.

V and J are TRBV18 and TRBJ2-3; the D gene is possibly TRBD2 (6 bases). Trimming cost V 3 bases and J 2 bases, with 15 bases left between them. This CDR3 contains 16 residues. The germline CDR1 and CDR2 sequences are KGHSH and LQKENI. The CDR3 DNA is TGTGCCAGCTCACCCCGGGGTAGCGGCACCACAGATACGCAGTATTTT. Protein product: CASSPRGSGTTDTQYF. The full variable domain, in which reference TRBV18 and TRBJ2-3 provide the parts outside the CDR3, is NAGVMQNPRHLVRRRGQEARLRCSPMKGHSHVYWYRQLPEEGLKFMVYLQKENIIDESGMPKERFSAEFPKEGPSILRIQQVVRGDSAAYFCASSPRGSGTTDTQYFGPGTRLTVL.

This rearrangement joins TRBV6-1 to TRBJ1-2, with 12 positions matching TRBD1. The CDR3 runs to 15 residues. The V gene's germline CDR1 is MNHNS and CDR2 SASEGT. With 5 bases clipped from V and 6 bases from J, the junction kept 7 bases outside the gene matches. CDR3 protein: CASSSRDRGLHGYTF. The CDR3 DNA follows: TGTGCCAGCAGTTCCCGGGACAGGGGGCTCCATGGCTACACCTTC.